Shown below are 25 T cell receptor beta chains from a single sample sequenced in a study of breast tumors, draining lymph nodes, adjacent tissues. The lymph nodes were axillary draining lymph nodes from breast cancer patients. TCRdb redid the calling of the multiplex PCR reads with MiXCR, one entry per CDR3 protein. The sample carries around 140,000 distinct CDR3 sequences, 20% to 25% recorded once. The specimen sequenced was axillary lymph node tissue. These TCRs come from a female donor with breast cancer. Some clones in this sample may be carry-over from other donors' samples.

This sequence joins TRBV6-5 and TRBJ1-5; D gene ambiguous. Germline V gene data show CDR1 as MNHEY and CDR2 as SVGAGI. This CDR3 is 13 amino acids long. The V end was cut by 5 bases, the J end by 9 bases, with 14 bases between. As DNA, the CDR3 is TGTGCCAGCAGTCCTCGGCAGTCCGGGCCCCAGCATTTT. Encoded protein: CASSPRQSGPQHF.

As to this clonotype: This sequence may be a read error, since a much larger clone differs from it by one base. J is TRBJ2-2 and V is TRBV5-4, with D maybe TRBD2 (6 bases). CDR3 length: 16 amino acids. Germline V gene data show CDR1 as SGHNT and CDR2 as YYREEE (reference sequence). The CDR3 loop is CAGSLVAETNTGELFF. The CDR3 DNA reads TGTGCCGGCAGCTTGGTAGCGGAGACGAACACCGGGGAGCTGTTTTTT.

This clonotype was seen many times. The genes are TRBV11-2 and TRBJ2-3; D perhaps matches TRBD1 (5 bases). Trimming shortened V by 4 bases and J by 2 bases, and 10 bases separated the two germline ends. Germline loops: CDR1 SGHAT, CDR2 FQNNGV. The CDR3 runs to 14 residues. CDR3 DNA: TGTGCCAGCAGCTCAGACAGAAACACAGATACGCAGTATTTT. This gives the protein CASSSDRNTDTQYF. The variable domain in full, with the rest retrieved from reference TRBV11-2 and TRBJ2-3, is EAGVAQSPRYKIIEKRQSVAFWCNPISGHATLYWYQQILGQGPKLLIQFQNNGVVDDSQLPKDRFSAERLKGVDSTLKIQPAKLEDSAVYLCASSSDRNTDTQYFGPGTRLTVL.

This clonotype was detected a few times. The V call is TRBV19, the J call TRBJ2-2; TRBD2 matches at 8 bases. Unmatched junction bases numbered 5, after V lost 6 bases and J lost 2 bases. CDR3 size: 15 residues. CDR1 is LNHDA, CDR2 SQIVND, per germline (reference sequence). Written as DNA, the CDR3 is TGTGCCAGTAGGAGTGTAGCGGGAAACACCGGGGAGCTGTTTTTT. Protein sequence: CASRSVAGNTGELFF. Filled out from reference TRBV19 and TRBJ2-2, the complete variable domain reads DGGITQSPKYLFRKEGQNVTLSCEQNLNHDAMYWYRQDPGQGLRLIYYSQIVNDFQKGDIAEGYSVSREKKESFPLTVTSAQKNPTAFYLCASRSVAGNTGELFFGEGSRLTVL.

This clonotype came up many times. This sequence joins TRBV7-9 and TRBJ2-7, with no clear D. The CDR3 extends over 13 amino acids. The germline CDR1 and CDR2 sequences are SEHNR and FQNEAQ (reference sequence). The V gene lost 3 bases and the J gene lost 2 bases, with 8 bases spanning the gap. The CDR3 DNA follows: TGTGCCAGCAGCTTTGGTAGTGCCTACGAGCAGTACTTC. Translation: CASSFGSAYEQYF. Combining the CDR3 with reference TRBV7-9 and TRBJ2-7 gives the whole variable domain DTGVSQNPRHKITKRGQNVTFRCDPISEHNRLYWYRQTLGQGPEFLTYFQNEAQLEKSRLLSDRFSAERPKGSFSTLEIQRTEQGDSAMYLCASSFGSAYEQYFGPGTRLTVT.

This clonotype showed up many times. The V gene is TRBV2, the J gene TRBJ1-6; 7 positions match TRBD1. J lost 10 bases, V lost 6 bases, and 9 bases had no gene match. Germline V gene data show CDR1 as SNHLY and CDR2 as FYNNEI. CDR3 length: 14 residues. Here the CDR3 reads CASRTQGLGSPLHF. In DNA form, the CDR3 reads TGTGCCAGCAGGACACAGGGGTTGGGCTCACCCCTCCACTTT.

V is TRBV20-1 and J is TRBJ2-5, with 7 bases identical to TRBD1. The CDR3 has 12 residues. The V gene end was trimmed by 7 bases and the J gene end by 5 bases; junction bases not matched to a gene: 7. In germline, CDR1 is DFQATT, CDR2 SNEGSKA (reference sequence). CDR3 sequence: CSGTGRAETQYF. The CDR3 nucleotides are TGCAGTGGGACAGGAAGGGCGGAGACCCAGTACTTC.

This clonotype has ten or more counts. The chain links TRBV7-2 to TRBJ2-5; the D is unclear. Deletions cut 1 base from V and 8 bases from J, with 5 bases between. In germline, CDR1 is SGHTA, CDR2 FQGNSA. The CDR3 consists of 11 residues. CDR3 in amino acids: CASSLEGTQYF. CDR3 bases: TGTGCCAGCAGCTTAGAAGGTACCCAGTACTTC.

This clonotype was recorded many times. The chain carries TRBV12-3 or TRBV12-4 and TRBJ2-2, with TRBD2 matching over 8 bases. V gave up 5 bases and J gave up 7 bases; unmatched junction bases: 6. The CDR3 contains 14 residues. CDR3 coding DNA: TGTGCCAGCAGTCCCCGGACTAGCAGCGGGGAGCTGTTTTTT. Its protein is CASSPRTSSGELFF.

With regard to this clonotype: Since a much larger clone is just one base distant, this may be a read error. The chain links TRBV28 to TRBJ2-5; D unclear. The CDR3 is made up of 12 amino acids. V dropped 11 bases and J dropped 3 bases, with 13 bases sitting between them. The V gene's germline CDR1 is MDHEN and CDR2 SYDVKM. The CDR3 nucleotides read TGTGCCGGCACCTTCTGGGAAGAGACCCAGTACTTC. Its protein product is CAGTFWEETQYF.

This clonotype was counted at least ten times. This chain links TRBV7-9 with TRBJ2-2; 8 nucleotides match TRBD1. Germline V gene data show CDR1 as SEHNR and CDR2 as FQNEAQ (reference sequence). This CDR3 spans 16 amino acids. Trimming at V came to 6 bases and at J to 4 bases, leaving 10 bases not matched to a gene. CDR3 nucleotide sequence: TGTGCCAGCAGGACAGGGGATTCTTTTGGCACCGGGGAGCTGTTTTTT. It is translated as CASRTGDSFGTGELFF.

Remarks on this clonotype: One base away lies a much larger clone, so this may be a sequencing read error. This rearrangement joins TRBV24-1 to TRBJ2-3; D not resolved. Trimming cost V 4 bases and J 3 bases, with 10 bases left between them. The CDR3 spans 14 residues. Germline CDR1 KGHDR, CDR2 SFDVKD. CDR3 bases: TGTGCCACCAGTGACCCGACTGCGACAGATACGCAGTATTTT. Translated, it gives CATSDPTATDTQYF.

The chain couples TRBV6-1 to TRBJ1-2; the D is unclear. V gave up 6 bases and J gave up 2 bases, with 7 bases separating them. Germline assignment: CDR1 MNHNS and CDR2 SASEGT. The CDR3 is made up of 12 amino acids. The DNA of the CDR3 is TGTGCCAGCAGACAGATAAACTATGGCTACACCTTC. Protein: CASRQINYGYTF.

This clonotype has ten or more counts. V is TRBV10-3 and J is TRBJ2-5; a weak D match, TRBD1 (5 bases). The V end lost 9 bases, the J end lost 4 bases, and 15 bases lay between the germline ends. The CDR3 sequence is 13 residues long. Germline CDR1 reads ENHRY; CDR2 reads SYGVKD. CDR3 residues: CAIREGRVETQYF. The CDR3 region has the DNA TGTGCCATTAGAGAAGGCAGGGTAGAGACCCAGTACTTC.

This clonotype was found many times. The junction differs from germline at one of its ends, possibly a read error. J is TRBJ2-7 and V is TRBV7-8, with 8 bases aligning to TRBD2. The germline V gene encodes CDR1 SGHVS and CDR2 FQNEAQ. The CDR3 consists of 15 residues. In nucleotides, the CDR3 is TGTGCCAGCAGCGTAGCGGGGACTAGCTCCTACGAGCAGTACTTC. This gives the protein CASSVAGTSSYEQYF.

This clonotype was picked up many times. This rearrangement joins TRBV11-2 to TRBJ2-7; D is uncertain. Trimming pared 1 base from V and 6 bases from J, leaving 10 bases between. Germline V CDR1 and CDR2: SGHAT, FQNNGV. The CDR3 has 13 residues. The CDR3 DNA is TGTGCCAGCAGCTTAGGTTTGACGGGCGAGCAGTACTTC. Amino acids: CASSLGLTGEQYF.

In its sample, this clonotype was seen many times. The chain combines TRBV19 with TRBJ1-5; TRBD1 might be the D (6 bases). Germline loops: CDR1 LNHDA, CDR2 SQIVND (reference sequence). There are 14 residues in the CDR3. Between the trimmed V and J ends, which lost 5 bases and 4 bases, there was a span of 12 bases. The CDR3, as DNA: TGTGCCAGTAGTGTAAAAAGGGGGAATCAGCCCCAGCATTTT. This translates into CASSVKRGNQPQHF.

This clonotype was seen at least ten times. The chain uses TRBV11-1 and TRBJ2-3, with D hard to call. Trimming took off 7 bases at V and 6 bases at J, with 17 bases between the two ends. Germline V gives CDR1 SGHAT, CDR2 FQDESV (reference sequence). The CDR3 is 14 amino acids. CDR3 in DNA: TGTGCCAGCACCCTGCGTGTCCCCTCGGATACGCAGTATTTT. This codes for CASTLRVPSDTQYF. Full variable domain (rest looked up from reference TRBV11-1 and TRBJ2-3): EAEVAQSPRYKITEKSQAVAFWCDPISGHATLYWYRQILGQGPELLVQFQDESVVDDSQLPKDRFSAERLKGVDSTLKIQPAELGDSAMYLCASTLRVPSDTQYFGPGTRLTVL.

This clonotype was recorded many times. This rearrangement joins TRBV7-6 to TRBJ2-1; TRBD2 agrees at 12 bases. The V gene end was trimmed by 4 bases and the J gene end by 8 bases; junction bases not matched to a gene: 6. Germline-derived CDR1 and CDR2 are SGHVS and FNYEAQ. The CDR3 totals 15 residues. DNA for the CDR3: TGTGCCAGCAGCTCCTCTAGCGGGAGGGGCGATGAGCAGTTCTTC. Its protein is CASSSSSGRGDEQFF. Based on the CDR3 plus reference TRBV7-6 and TRBJ2-1, the full variable domain is GAGVSQSPRYKVTKRGQDVALRCDPISGHVSLYWYRQALGQGPEFLTYFNYEAQQDKSGLPNDRFSAERPEGSISTLTIQRTEQRDSAMYRCASSSSSGRGDEQFFGPGTRLTVL.

This clonotype was detected a few times. This may stem from a read error, because a much larger clone lies one nucleotide away. This sequence joins TRBV2 and TRBJ1-2; D remains unclear. V was cut by 5 bases and J by 0 bases, with 13 bases left in between. Per the germline V gene, CDR1 is SNHLY and CDR2 is FYNNEI. The length of the CDR3 is 15 residues. In DNA, the CDR3 is TGTGCCAGCAGTCAAGGGCAGGAGCCTAACTATGGCTACACCTTC. This gives the protein CASSQGQEPNYGYTF.

This clonotype came up many times. This sequence joins TRBV6-5 and TRBJ1-2, with 9 bases fitting TRBD1. Per the germline V gene, CDR1 is MNHEY and CDR2 is SVGAGI. The CDR3 is 15 amino acids. V was clipped by 3 bases and J by 4 bases; unmatched bases: 6. The CDR3: CASSYSVDRGYGYTF. In DNA, the CDR3 is TGTGCCAGCAGTTATTCCGTGGACAGGGGCTATGGCTACACCTTC.

This clonotype was seen only a few times. The chain recombines TRBV5-4 with TRBJ2-4, with D uncertain. Deletions cut 1 base from V and 1 base from J, with 6 bases between. The CDR3 totals 14 residues. Germline CDR1 and CDR2: SGHNT and YYREEE (reference sequence). CDR3 DNA: TGTGCCAGCAGCTTGATGGGGGCCAAAAACATTCAGTACTTC. Residues: CASSLMGAKNIQYF.

V and J are TRBV20-1 and TRBJ2-7; D is unclear. With 5 bases removed from V and 2 bases from J, the gap between germline ends came to 16 bases. This CDR3 comprises 14 residues. The germline V gene has CDR1 DFQATT and CDR2 SNEGSKA (reference sequence). CDR3 in amino acids: CSAGSPASTYEQYF. CDR3 bases: TGCAGTGCTGGTAGTCCAGCGTCTACCTACGAGCAGTACTTC.

About this clonotype: It may be a read error: a sequence one base away is much more abundant. The rearrangement uses TRBV6-1 and TRBJ1-2; D remains unclear. CDR3 size: 12 residues. CDR1 is MNHNS and CDR2 is SASEGT in the germline V gene. The CDR3 DNA is TGTGCCAGCAGTGAAGGCCCCTATGACTACACCTTC. Its translation is CASSEGPYDYTF.

On this clonotype itself: This may stem from a read error, because a much larger clone lies one nucleotide away. The conserved closing phenylalanine or tryptophan is absent in this CDR3, likely reflecting a read error. The gene calls are TRBV7-6 and TRBJ2-1; D remains unclear. The germline CDR1 and CDR2 sequences are SGHVS and FNYEAQ. The CDR3 runs to 15 residues. Trimming took off 0 bases at V and 1 base at J, with 7 bases between the two ends. CDR3 nucleotide sequence: TGTGCCAGCAGCTTAGCGGGATTATCCTACAATGAGCAGTTCATC. Protein product: CASSLAGLSYNEQFI.